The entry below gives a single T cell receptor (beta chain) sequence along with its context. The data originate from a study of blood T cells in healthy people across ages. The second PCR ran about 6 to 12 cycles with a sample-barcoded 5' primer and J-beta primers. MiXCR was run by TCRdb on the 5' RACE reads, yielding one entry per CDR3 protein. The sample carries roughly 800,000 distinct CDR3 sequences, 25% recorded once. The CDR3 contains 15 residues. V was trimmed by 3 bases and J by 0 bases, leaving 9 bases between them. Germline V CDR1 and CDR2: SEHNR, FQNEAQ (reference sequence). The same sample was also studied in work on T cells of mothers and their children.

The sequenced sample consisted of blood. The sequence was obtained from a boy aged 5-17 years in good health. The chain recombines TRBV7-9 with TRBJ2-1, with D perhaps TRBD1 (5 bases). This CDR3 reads CASSFKGDSYNEQFF. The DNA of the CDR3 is TGTGCCAGCAGCTTTAAAGGGGACTCCTACAATGAGCAGTTCTTC.